A selection of T cell receptor beta chains follows, all from one sample in a study of blood T cell repertoires in COVID-19. Clones were sequenced by immunoSEQ multiplex PCR, and TCRdb holds only the in-frame ones, with some missing. The sample holds approximately 88,000 clones, 85% seen once. Sequencing input: peripheral blood. Source of these receptors: a woman between 65 and 79 years old with acute or convalescent COVID-19. CDR3s include the opening cysteine and the closing phenylalanine or tryptophan. Size values are once, few and many counts, or a class for expanded clones, and some rows have none.

j_call | clone_size | v_call | cdr3_aa
TRBJ1-2 | . | TRBV5-1 | CASSLDSPNYGYTF
TRBJ1-1 | . | TRBV6-2/TRBV6-3 | CASSYHLWTGYIGAFF
TRBJ2-2 | . | TRBV12-3/TRBV12-4 | CASIGPYTGELFF
TRBJ2-3 | . | TRBV29-1 | CSVSGTSGRAMLTDTQYF
TRBJ1-3 | . | TRBV5-1 | CASSLERGGSGNTIYF
TRBJ1-5 | once | TRBV21-1 | CASSRTVNQPQHF
TRBJ1-1 | . | TRBV7-8 | CASSPPPGTGNTEAFF
TRBJ2-1 | few | TRBV28 | CATESRLEQFF
TRBJ1-2 | . | TRBV19 | CASIATGGIYGYTF
TRBJ1-2 | once | TRBV6-4 | CASSDSRGYTF
TRBJ2-5 | . | TRBV28 | CASSLGTGRDQTQYF
TRBJ2-2 | . | TRBV5-5 | CASSSRSGNANTGELFF
TRBJ1-1 | few | TRBV15 | CATSTLKQGVEAFF
TRBJ1-2 | . | TRBV5-1 | CASSLYDREDGYTF
TRBJ1-1 | . | TRBV28 | CASRSAGTRRTEAFF
TRBJ2-1 | . | TRBV5-1 | CASSWGAGGSYNEQFF
TRBJ1-2 | . | TRBV5-4 | CASSLVGGGYTF
TRBJ2-3 | . | TRBV5-1 | CASSLGLAGGRSTDTQYF
TRBJ1-1 | . | TRBV7-9 | CASSLGQLNTEAFF
TRBJ1-4 | . | TRBV3-1/TRBV3-2 | CASSPWSGPATNEKLFF
TRBJ1-3 | . | TRBV6-1 | CASSVGFLETVGNTIYF
TRBJ2-1 | . | TRBV6-5 | CASSHTQGYEQFF
TRBJ1-5 | few | TRBV28 | CASSFFPGSNQPQHF
TRBJ1-5 | . | TRBV24-1 | CATSDTGGGNQPQHF
TRBJ2-1 | . | TRBV11-2 | CASSLTRTRESEQFF
TRBJ2-2 | . | TRBV7-9 | CASSFEGGELFF
TRBJ1-2 | . | TRBV6-2/TRBV6-3 | CASSYRWTGGPDWGYGYTF
TRBJ1-3 | . | TRBV12-3/TRBV12-4 | CASSYGDTIYF
TRBJ1-3 | few | TRBV18 | CASSPNPPSGNTIYF
TRBJ1-2 | once | TRBV19 | CASSDAGTVYGYTF
TRBJ2-3 | . | TRBV15 | CATSPGGVQGTQYF
TRBJ2-1 | . | TRBV5-5 | CASSTLSGTREQFF
TRBJ2-3 | . | TRBV29-1 | CSVVRTSRDTQYF
TRBJ1-1 | few | TRBV7-9 | CASSLTITGADTEAFF
TRBJ1-4 | . | TRBV7-9 | CASRRTDNEKLFF
TRBJ1-5 | . | TRBV7-9 | CASSFYSSPNNQPQHF
TRBJ2-3 | . | TRBV12-3/TRBV12-4 | CASSGSSGGPPYF
TRBJ2-1 | . | TRBV5-1 | CASSREGTSGSSNEQFF
TRBJ1-1 | . | TRBV6-2/TRBV6-3 | CASSLGTEAFF
TRBJ2-1 | . | TRBV5-5 | CASSMTNRVDEQFF
TRBJ2-5 | . | TRBV27 | CASSLWGGREETQYF
TRBJ1-6 | . | TRBV12-3/TRBV12-4 | CASSFSSPLHF
TRBJ2-3 | . | TRBV11-3 | CASSLRRGTDTQYF